This T cell receptor (beta chain) was retrieved from a study of identical twins. The study's findings and limits: Cord blood beta clonotypes that were abundant carried fewer insertions, and memory repertoires showed no such trend.

Healthy Caucasians alone served as donors. To note about this clonotype: Its specificity is not known.

MiXCR, applied by TCRdb to the 5' RACE reads, yields one record per CDR3 protein. Among 200,000 to 300,000 distinct CDR3 sequences listed, 9.5% to 15% were seen once. Germline assignment: CDR1 LGHDT and CDR2 YNNKEL (reference sequence). With 11 bases removed from V and 1 base from J, the gap between germline ends came to 20 bases. This CDR3 has 15 residues. The data were also submitted as part of a second study, on yellow fever vaccine responses in identical twins. From that paper: Twins' vaccine T cell response reportedly seemed partly convergent, partly personalized.

The TCR comes from a woman under 30 in good health. The rearrangement links TRBV3-1 to TRBJ1-1; D is uncertain. The material sequenced was memory (CD45RO+) T cells sorted from blood. The CDR3 sequence: CASTQGGLSNTEAFF. The CDR3 bases are TGTGCCTCCACCCAAGGTGGACTTTCGAACACTGAAGCTTTCTTT.